One sample yielded the 10 T cell receptor beta chains listed below, sequenced in a study of blood T cell repertoires in COVID-19. TCRdb's table, derived via immunoSEQ multiplex PCR, lists solely in-frame clones and lacks some. The table has about 110,000 clones, approximately 67% seen once. The source material was peripheral blood. Receptors were obtained from a woman aged 55-69 years with acute or convalescent COVID-19.

The CDR3 spells CASSVAGGNTIYF. The DNA for the CDR3 is TGTGCCAGCAGCGTAGCGGGGGGAAACACCATATATTTT. The chain couples TRBV9 to TRBJ1-3; no definite D call. This CDR3 is built from 13 residues. V lost 0 bases to trimming and J lost 4 bases, with 5 bases between them. The V gene's germline CDR1 is SGDLS and CDR2 YYNGEE. The whole variable domain, filled in from reference TRBV9 and TRBJ1-3, reads DSGVTQTPKHLITATGQRVTLRCSPRSGDLSVYWYQQSLDQGLQFLIQYYNGEERAKGNILERFSAQQFPDLHSELNLSSLELGDSALYFCASSVAGGNTIYFGEGSWLTVV.

This rearrangement joins TRBV6-5 to TRBJ1-2, with D tentatively TRBD1 (5 bases). Germline V gene data show CDR1 as MNHEY and CDR2 as SVGAGI. The CDR3 extends over 12 amino acids. The ends were cut back, 10 bases at V and 4 bases at J, with 13 bases in the middle. The CDR3 reads CAIVDRSYGYTF. CDR3 coding DNA: TGTGCCATCGTCGACAGATCCTATGGCTACACCTTC.

The gene calls are TRBV6-1 and TRBJ1-5; D is ambiguous. Trimming took 2 bases from V and 2 from J, leaving 13 bases between them. Germline CDR1 is MNHNS and CDR2 is SASEGT. The CDR3 has 16 amino acids. CDR3 sequence: CASSEIFGVGNQPQHF. CDR3 nucleotide sequence: TGTGCCAGCAGTGAAATTTTCGGGGTTGGCAATCAGCCCCAGCATTTT.

This clone is a singleton in its sample. The chain couples TRBV5-6 to TRBJ2-7; 7 positions agree with TRBD2. Germline trimming cut 0 bases from V and 4 bases from J; bases unmatched to any gene: 4. Germline V gene lookup returns CDR1 SGHDT and CDR2 YYEEEE. This CDR3 is 14 amino acids long. CDR3: CASSLVSGDYEQYF. The DNA for the CDR3 is TGTGCCAGCAGCTTGGTCAGCGGGGATTACGAGCAGTACTTC.

The V call is TRBV7-9, the J call TRBJ2-5; TRBD1 is a possible D gene (5 bases). Trimming left V 0 bases short and J 5 bases short, with 16 bases between. CDR1 is SEHNR and CDR2 is FQNEAQ in the germline V gene (reference sequence). This CDR3 is built from 16 residues. CDR3 nucleotides: TGTGCCAGCAGCTTAGCGCTCGGTAGGGGCGGTGAGACCCAGTACTTC. Its translation is CASSLALGRGGETQYF.

The chain combines TRBV7-2 with TRBJ2-5; 11 bases are a match to TRBD2. Germline V gene sequence: CDR1 SGHTA, CDR2 FQGNSA. The CDR3 totals 18 residues. V gave up 3 bases and J gave up 1 base; unmatched junction bases: 10. CDR3 region: CASSLVASGGTFQETQYF. CDR3 DNA: TGTGCCAGCAGCTTGGTAGCTAGCGGGGGGACCTTCCAAGAGACCCAGTACTTC.

The genes are TRBV5-5 and TRBJ2-2, with D possibly TRBD1 on 6 matching bases. V was trimmed by 7 bases and J by 2 bases, leaving 18 bases between them. Germline CDR1 SGHKS, CDR2 YYEKEE (reference sequence). The CDR3 has 16 amino acids. The CDR3 reads CASSPPGDINTGELFF. The CDR3 DNA follows: TGTGCCAGCTCACCCCCAGGGGACATCAACACCGGGGAGCTGTTTTTT.

This chain joins TRBV3-1 (or the pseudogene TRBV3-2) and TRBJ2-3; no firm D call. CDR1 is LGHDT, CDR2 YNNKEL, per germline (reference sequence). The CDR3 consists of 16 residues. Deletions cut 1 base from V and 6 bases from J, with 17 bases between. CDR3 residues: CASSQGASAYTDTQYF. The CDR3 coding sequence is TGTGCCAGCAGCCAAGGGGCCTCCGCCTACACGGATACGCAGTATTTT.

The rearrangement links TRBV9 to TRBJ2-3; D is uncertain. Trimming took off 0 bases at V and 5 bases at J, with 13 bases between the two ends. This CDR3 comprises 15 residues. The germline V gene has CDR1 SGDLS and CDR2 YYNGEE. Written as DNA, the CDR3 is TGTGCCAGCAGCGTAGGTCTGAGTTCTGGAGATACGCAGTATTTT. This gives the protein CASSVGLSSGDTQYF.

This clone has only one observation. This rearrangement joins TRBV6-5 to TRBJ1-4, with 7 bases identical to TRBD1. The ends lost 6 bases at V and 3 bases at J; junction bases unmatched: 7. The CDR3 length is 15 residues. The germline CDR1 and CDR2 sequences are MNHEY and SVGAGI. The CDR3: CASRAQGVANEKLFF. As DNA, the CDR3 is TGTGCCAGCAGAGCCCAGGGGGTGGCTAATGAAAAACTGTTTTTT.